The entry below describes one T cell receptor (beta chain). Its antigen remains unidentified. Base qualities are not recorded, but no much larger clone differs from it by a single base. TCR CDR3 regions were amplified from genomic DNA by multiplex PCR using the deep immunoSEQ assay. Extracted genomic DNA from each cell subset was spread evenly across all wells of several immunoSEQ 96-well plates, with each plate serving as a replicate. For sorted subsets, roughly 200 ng of genomic DNA, equivalent to around 30,000 T cell genomes, went into each replicate PCR. Purified libraries were measured with a Qubit 3.0 fluorometer, size-checked on a Bioanalyzer 2100, and measured again with the KAPA Library Quantification kit. Every immunoSEQ 96-well plate was sequenced on a separate single-read 150-cycle Illumina NextSeq 550 flow cell. The original methods were these. Because only junctional sequences without quality scores were contained in the immunoSEQ output, filtering matching that applied to full-length reads could not be performed. To assign V/J genes and CDR3, sequences were annotated against IMGT germline references using PyIR, a Python wrapper for IgBLAST v1.9. Any read was removed if the V/J assignment was weak (E-value above 1e-6), the CDR3 was missing, or the read contained stop codons, out-of-frame junctions, or ambiguous translated residues. A V3J clonotype was defined by an identical inferred V gene, J gene, and CDR3 amino acid sequence. The percentage overlap between two repertoires was calculated by dividing the number of shared unique clonotypes by the size of the smaller repertoire. Richness of each repertoire was evaluated using RTK rarefaction, the Chao1 estimator, and Recon v2.1 estimates of unobserved clonotypes. Generation probabilities were computed with OLGA for all TCRbeta clonotypes obtained by the gDNA method from a few donors. The table was pulled from immuneACCESS by TCRdb, which kept in-frame rearrangements only. Such tables lose some clones; where checked, under half of the loss comes from unresolved V genes, and the rest has no known cause. That table supplies the V and J calls and clone size; D and trimming were determined from the DNA. Here the sample has some 2,000,000 clones; 90% to 95% occur a single time. The ten largest clones represent 0.13% of the sample.

Donors were healthy HIV-negative adults with no recently reported acute infections or vaccinations. All donors were Caucasian adults living in Nashville, Tennessee, USA. CD4+ T cells were enriched by magnetic negative selection; naive cells were then positively selected on CD45RA, and the negative fraction formed the memory subset. After blood collection by leukapheresis, PBMCs were isolated using Ficoll-Histopaque density gradient centrifugation and then cryopreserved in the vapor phase of liquid nitrogen. Analytical flow cytometry was used to check the purity and quantity of each magnetically sorted T cell population. From each sorted fraction, genomic DNA was isolated and quantified by UV absorbance on a Nanodrop 2000c. This specimen belongs to a study of shared clonotypes between healthy human individuals (dated by TCRdb to the early 2020s). Some background on the complete study: The cohort comprised a couple of women and three men aged 18 to 49 years. Different laboratories and diverse techniques were used to prepare libraries and sequence TCR repertoires, to increase sequencing depth and limit assay-specific biases. Per donor, three plates each were used for CD4 naive and CD4 memory, two for CD8 naive, and one for CD8 memory. Between about 0.8 and 9 billion PBMCs per donor were obtained by leukapheresis. Blood TCR repertoires of 5 or 6 healthy adults were deeply sequenced to estimate repertoire size and the extent of clonotype sharing between individuals.

Broader findings and caveats from the paper: Higher generation probabilities were observed for clonotypes shared by all four sorted-subset donors than for non-shared clonotypes. Because the study included a small number of donors, the genetic and exposure-history diversity represented was limited. Sampling was restricted to blood, and TCR repertoires in tissues likely differ from the TCR repertoires found in blood. Even with the large sequencing depth, rarefaction of the sorted-subset datasets indicated that sequencing was incomplete. Larger estimated clonotype richness was generally found for naive subsets than for memory subsets. About 5% of naive CD4, 3% to 3.5% of naive CD8, 2.3% of memory CD4, and 0.35% to 0.4% of memory CD8 clonotypes were shared across several donors. Based on pairwise subsampling, the degree of clonotype sharing among donors was expected to be affected by sequencing depth.

Trimming removed 5 bases from V and 3 bases from J; the gene matches leave 6 bases unexplained. From cysteine to phenylalanine, the CDR3 is 14 amino acids long. The retained sequence is limited to the CDR3, 42 bases, with the frame set at the first base. The germline V gene (reference sequence) sets CDR1 to SEHNR and CDR2 to FQNEAQ. The sequencing sample was made of naive CD4+ T cells sorted from blood. Per the publication, the cell subset or site label means: CD45RA+ positively selected. The chain is made from TRBV7-9 and TRBJ2-7; 8 bases in between match TRBD1. The source of this sequence is a man between 18 and 29 years old in good health. The nucleotide sequence reads TGTGCCAGCAGCGTGGGACAGGTAGACTACGAGCAGTACTTC. This gives the protein CASSVGQVDYEQYF.